There are a few counts of the clone carrying this TCR beta chain. CDR3 size: 17 residues. CDR1 SGHDN and CDR2 FVKESK come from the germline V gene. The V and J ends lost 0 bases and 4 bases respectively, with 15 bases between them. This sample stems from a study of T cell repertoires in cytomegalovirus infection. MiXCR, applied by TCRdb to the reads, yields one record per CDR3 protein. The sample has roughly 280,000 distinct CDR3 sequences, approximately 9.1% seen once. This TCR was recovered from a human donor in good health (CMV status not recorded). Some clones in this sample may be carry-over from other donors' samples. Sequences were obtained from PBMCs. The chain uses TRBV14 and TRBJ1-4, with D perhaps TRBD1 (5 bases). In DNA form, the CDR3 reads TGTGCCAGCAGCCAAGATCTTGCCGGGACGGTTAATGAAAAACTGTTTTTT. Translation: CASSQDLAGTVNEKLFF.